This TCR beta chain came from a study of T-cell reconstitution after alpha-beta-depleted transplantation in children. A library of TCRbeta sequences, prepared with unique molecular identifiers, was generated. Via MiXCR, TCRdb re-called the PCR reads, giving one row per CDR3 protein. The sample lists approximately 520,000 distinct CDR3 sequences, around 10% occurring once. The CDR3 is 13 amino acids. V lost 6 bases to trimming and J lost 4 bases, with 12 bases between them. Study-level results: About two months after transplant, alpha-beta T cells reportedly came from several hundred expanded graft clones. Surviving recipient T cells and intrathymic progenitors accounted for some patients' high TCRbeta diversity at day 60.

This clonotype was detected many times. Its specificity is unknown. The receptor's source is a female patient aged 2-9 years who had a stem cell transplant for aplastic anemia, so the T cells may come from the graft donor. Sequenced material: PBMCs, mostly from graft donor cells, taken 180 days after TCRalphabeta/CD19-depleted stem cell transplant. The chain links TRBV12-3 or TRBV12-4 to TRBJ2-5, with D tentatively TRBD1 (6 bases). CDR3 sequence reads: CASRPTGPETQYF. For the CDR3, the DNA is TGTGCCAGCAGACCTACAGGGCCAGAGACCCAGTACTTC.